This record covers a single T cell receptor (beta chain). The antigen is not known. The length of the CDR3 is 16 residues. Per the germline V gene, CDR1 is KGHDR and CDR2 is SFDVKD. Trimming cost V 4 bases and J 1 base; bases outside gene matches: 5. Arm-PCR of CDR3 regions with iRepertoire HTBI primers generated TCR beta libraries. TCRdb passed the multiplex PCR reads through MiXCR, listing each CDR3 protein once. The table records 250,000 or so distinct CDR3 sequences, roughly a fifth of them present only once. The data derive from a study of regulatory T cells in long-lasting Graves disease. General study results and limits: Newly diagnosed patients had higher TCR diversity than persistent Graves' patients did. Peripheral blood alone, not thyroid tissue, underwent study.

Time point meaning: newly diagnosed GD, antithyroid drugs for less than 3 months. Making the TCR library involved RNA that had been extracted from PBMCs. Sequencing was performed on peripheral blood mononuclear cells (PBMCs), taken at new diagnosis, from a patient treated with antithyroid drugs. The chain combines TRBV24-1 with TRBJ2-2; 7 bases are a match to TRBD1. This TCR came from a female donor with Graves disease. CDR3 in amino acids: CATSDSTGRNTGELFF. The CDR3 DNA sequence: TGTGCCACCAGTGACTCGACAGGGAGGAACACCGGGGAGCTGTTTTTT.